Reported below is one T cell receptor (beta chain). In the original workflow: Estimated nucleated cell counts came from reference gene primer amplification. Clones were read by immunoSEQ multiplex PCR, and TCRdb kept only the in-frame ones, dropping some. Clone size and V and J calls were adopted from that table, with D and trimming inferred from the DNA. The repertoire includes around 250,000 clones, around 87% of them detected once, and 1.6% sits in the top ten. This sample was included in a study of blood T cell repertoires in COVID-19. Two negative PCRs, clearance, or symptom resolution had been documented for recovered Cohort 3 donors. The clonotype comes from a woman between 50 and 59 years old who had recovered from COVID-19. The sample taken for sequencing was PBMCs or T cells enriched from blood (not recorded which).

CDR3 loop: CASSQEGAGGAGELFF. For the CDR3, the DNA is TGCGCCAGCAGCCAAGAGGGAGCGGGAGGGGCCGGGGAGCTGTTTTTT. The V and J genes are TRBV4-1 and TRBJ2-2, with 10 bases aligning to TRBD2. The CDR3 is 16 amino acids. The V segment lost 0 bases and the J segment 6 bases; nucleotides outside the gene matches: 4. The germline V gene has CDR1 MGHRA and CDR2 YSYEKL.